A selection of T cell receptor beta chains follows, all from one sample in a study of read filtering for tumor transcriptome and immune sequencing. MiXCR was run by TCRdb on the reads, yielding one entry per CDR3 protein. The sample has fewer than 150,000 distinct CDR3 sequences; roughly 13% are singletons. Input material: a population of CD138-negative cells sorted from bone marrow. Receptor source: a donor over 35 with multiple myeloma. CDR3s include the opening cysteine and the closing phenylalanine or tryptophan. The D gene is left open where the match is weak. Clone size appears in some rows only: once, few, many, or a class for an expanded clone.

D gene	clone size	V gene	J gene	CDR3 protein	CDR3 DNA
TRBD1	many	TRBV24-1	TRBJ2-1	CATSESRGPYEQFF	TGTGCCACCAGTGAGAGCAGGGGGCCGTATGAGCAGTTCTTC
.	.	TRBV2	TRBJ2-3	CASSRLPGATDTQYF	TGTGCCAGCAGTCGTCTACCGGGGGCCACAGATACGCAGTATTTT
TRBD1	many	TRBV11-2	TRBJ1-1	CASSLSRGFTEAFF	TGTGCCAGCAGCTTAAGCAGGGGGTTCACTGAAGCTTTCTTT
TRBD1	.	TRBV14	TRBJ2-7	CASRPSGTGSEQYF	TGTGCCAGCAGACCATCCGGGACAGGGTCCGAGCAGTACTTC
.	many	TRBV27	TRBJ1-1	CASSSWARVAEAFF	TGTGCCAGCAGTAGTTGGGCCAGGGTGGCTGAAGCTTTCTTT
TRBD1	many	TRBV7-2	TRBJ2-7	CASSPRNRDSSYEQYF	TGTGCCAGCAGCCCAAGAAACCGGGACAGTTCCTACGAGCAGTACTTC
TRBD1	few	TRBV12-3/TRBV12-4	TRBJ2-1	CASSLDRVDEQFF	TGTGCCAGCAGTTTGGACAGGGTCGATGAGCAGTTCTTC
TRBD2	few	TRBV7-8	TRBJ2-2	CASTRAGGPIGELFF	TGTGCCAGCACCCGAGCGGGAGGGCCTATCGGGGAGCTGTTTTTT
TRBD1	many	TRBV20-1	TRBJ1-1	CSASRQGHTEAFF	TGCAGTGCTAGTCGACAGGGGCACACTGAAGCTTTCTTT
.	.	TRBV27	TRBJ2-7	CASGAGTTYEQYF	TGTGCCAGCGGCGCCGGGACCACGTACGAGCAGTACTTC
TRBD2	many	TRBV7-7	TRBJ2-5	CASSPGTIPWGTQYF	TGTGCTAGCAGCCCCGGGACTATCCCTTGGGGGACCCAGTACTTC
.	.	TRBV15	TRBJ1-3	CATSRARGPSGNTIYF	TGTGCCACCAGCCGAGCACGGGGGCCCTCTGGAAACACCATATATTTT
.	few	TRBV7-2	TRBJ2-7	CASSSSSGSGAYEQYF	TGTGCCAGCAGCTCTTCTTCAGGTAGCGGAGCCTACGAGCAGTACTTC
TRBD1	many	TRBV10-3	TRBJ1-4	CAISGTANEKLFF	TGTGCCATCAGCGGGACAGCGAATGAAAAACTGTTTTTT
TRBD2	.	TRBV20-1	TRBJ2-2	CSARGPSGGADTGELFF	TGCAGTGCTAGAGGGCCTAGCGGGGGGGCCGACACCGGGGAGCTGTTTTTT
TRBD2	many	TRBV6-1	TRBJ2-1	CASSEAGGSSYNEQFF	TGTGCCAGCAGTGAAGCCGGCGGGAGCTCCTACAATGAGCAGTTCTTC
.	.	TRBV28	TRBJ2-7	CASKLEVAGAYEQYF	TGTGCCAGCAAACTCGAGGTTGCTGGGGCCTACGAGCAGTACTTC
.	few	TRBV23-1	TRBJ1-5	CASSPRTHNQPQHF	TGCGCCAGCAGTCCCCGGACACATAATCAGCCCCAGCATTTT
.	many	TRBV10-3	TRBJ2-7	CAISEYGTYEQYF	TGTGCCATCAGTGAGTACGGAACCTACGAGCAGTACTTC
.	many	TRBV5-1	TRBJ2-2	CASSLVGMGTGELFF	TGCGCCAGCAGCTTGGTGGGAATGGGGACCGGGGAGCTGTTTTTT
.	many	TRBV7-2	TRBJ2-2	CASSFSGRNTGELFF	TGTGCCAGCAGCTTTTCGGGGAGAAACACCGGGGAGCTGTTTTTT
.	many	TRBV20-1	TRBJ2-1	CSAREEGSSYNEQFF	TGCAGTGCTAGAGAGGAGGGGAGCTCCTACAATGAGCAGTTCTTC
.	few	TRBV2	TRBJ1-1	CASSDPGTQNTEAFF	TGTGCCAGCAGTGACCCCGGGACGCAGAACACTGAAGCTTTCTTT
.	.	TRBV4-1	TRBJ2-1	CASSQAERAGSYNEQFF	TGCGCCAGCAGCCAAGCGGAGCGGGCCGGCTCCTACAATGAGCAGTTCTTC
TRBD1	many	TRBV29-1	TRBJ2-6	CSVAGTGGIGANVLTF	TGCAGCGTGGCCGGGACAGGGGGCATCGGGGCCAACGTCCTGACTTTC
.	many	TRBV28	TRBJ1-1	CASSLQLGRNTEAFF	TGTGCCAGCAGTTTACAGCTGGGCAGGAACACTGAAGCTTTCTTT
.	many	TRBV7-2	TRBJ2-3	CASSLVLDPSTDTQYF	TGTGCCAGCAGCTTAGTTCTCGACCCTAGCACAGATACGCAGTATTTT
.	many	TRBV29-1	TRBJ2-5	CSVEWGQETQYF	TGCAGCGTTGAATGGGGCCAAGAGACCCAGTACTTC
.	many	TRBV10-2	TRBJ2-1	CASSDDTGSSYNEQFF	TGCGCCAGCAGTGACGATACCGGGAGCTCCTACAATGAGCAGTTCTTC
.	few	TRBV6-2/TRBV6-3	TRBJ2-5	CASSSPGRTQYF	TGTGCCAGCAGCTCCCCTGGGAGGACCCAGTACTTC
TRBD1	many	TRBV20-1	TRBJ2-5	CSARGPTGAQETQYF	TGCAGTGCTAGGGGCCCTACAGGGGCCCAAGAGACCCAGTACTTC
TRBD1	many	TRBV25-1	TRBJ1-1	CATTRGGGTTEAFF	TGTGCCACTACCCGAGGGGGCGGGACCACTGAAGCTTTCTTT
.	many	TRBV2	TRBJ1-5	CASSSRGGRNQPQHF	TGTGCCAGCAGTAGTAGGGGGGGACGTAATCAGCCCCAGCATTTT
.	many	TRBV7-2	TRBJ2-1	CASSLAPSNKGEQFF	TGTGCCAGCAGCTTAGCGCCTTCCAACAAAGGAGAGCAGTTCTTC
.	many	TRBV3-1	TRBJ1-1	CASSQGGSAAFF	TGTGCCAGCAGCCAAGGTGGATCGGCAGCTTTCTTT
.	few	TRBV3-1	TRBJ1-1	CASSQTDEKAFF	TGTGCCAGCAGCCAAACCGACGAGAAAGCTTTCTTT
TRBD1	many	TRBV5-1	TRBJ2-5	CASSRDRDQETQYF	TGCGCCAGCAGCAGGGACAGGGACCAAGAGACCCAGTACTTC
TRBD1	many	TRBV29-1	TRBJ2-3	CSVARDRGADTQYF	TGCAGCGTTGCCCGGGACAGGGGCGCAGATACGCAGTATTTT
.	many	TRBV9	TRBJ2-2	CASSVGLNTGELFF	TGTGCCAGCAGCGTCGGGTTGAACACCGGGGAGCTGTTTTTT
TRBD2	.	TRBV19	TRBJ2-7	CASSLGTSGYEQYF	TGTGCCAGTAGTCTGGGGACTAGCGGCTACGAGCAGTACTTC
TRBD2	many	TRBV9	TRBJ2-4	CASSVRREMGLNIQYF	TGTGCCAGCAGCGTAAGGCGGGAGATGGGGTTAAACATTCAGTACTTC
TRBD2	.	TRBV4-1	TRBJ2-3	CASTFGGTSADTQYF	TGCGCCAGCACCTTTGGGGGAACTAGCGCAGATACGCAGTATTTT
TRBD1	many	TRBV27	TRBJ2-5	CASSLMTGGETQYF	TGTGCCAGCAGTCTGATGACAGGGGGAGAGACCCAGTACTTC
.	many	TRBV9	TRBJ1-3	CASSLSTGAAGNTIYF	TGTGCCAGCAGCCTAAGCACCGGGGCGGCTGGAAACACCATATATTTT
.	many	TRBV4-1	TRBJ2-3	CASSQGRGADTQYF	TGCGCCAGCAGCCAAGGTCGGGGTGCGGATACGCAGTATTTT
.	many	TRBV7-9	TRBJ1-5	CASSKDNQPQHF	TGTGCCAGCAGTAAAGACAATCAGCCCCAGCATTTT
.	few	TRBV28	TRBJ1-5	CASSFWGPGNQPQHF	TGTGCCAGCAGTTTCTGGGGGCCGGGCAATCAGCCCCAGCATTTT
TRBD1	many	TRBV12-3/TRBV12-4	TRBJ2-2	CASSSTQGAGELFF	TGTGCCAGCAGTTCCACGCAGGGGGCCGGGGAGCTGTTTTTT
.	many	TRBV20-1	TRBJ1-5	CSARERVGRNQPQHF	TGCAGTGCTAGAGAACGTGTGGGACGCAATCAGCCCCAGCATTTT
TRBD2	many	TRBV28	TRBJ2-1	CASRPPLAGGRREQFF	TGTGCCAGCAGGCCCCCACTAGCGGGAGGGAGGCGAGAGCAGTTCTTC
TRBD2	many	TRBV12-3/TRBV12-4	TRBJ2-3	CASSFSGAPTDTQYF	TGTGCCAGCAGTTTTAGCGGGGCCCCCACAGATACGCAGTATTTT
.	many	TRBV12-3/TRBV12-4	TRBJ2-3	CASRTPPGSQLTDTQYF	TGTGCCAGCAGAACACCCCCTGGCAGTCAACTCACAGATACGCAGTATTTT
.	many	TRBV9	TRBJ2-5	CASSARMRETQYF	TGTGCCAGCAGCGCGAGGATGAGAGAGACCCAGTACTTC
.	many	TRBV4-1	TRBJ2-3	CASSQLGLILDTQYF	TGCGCCAGCAGCCAGTTAGGACTAATTTTAGATACGCAGTATTTT
.	many	TRBV5-1	TRBJ1-5	CASSVEGGNQPQHF	TGCGCCAGCAGCGTAGAGGGGGGCAATCAGCCCCAGCATTTT
.	once	TRBV19	TRBJ2-1	CASTPQESFSEQLF	TGTGCCAGTACCCCGCAGGAAAGTTTCTCTGAGCAGCTCTTC
.	many	TRBV20-1	TRBJ2-6	CSARVSGANVLTF	TGCAGTGCTAGGGTCTCTGGGGCCAACGTCCTGACTTTC
TRBD1	few	TRBV6-2/TRBV6-3	TRBJ2-5	CASSRGQGGETQYF	TGTGCCAGCAGTCGGGGACAGGGGGGAGAGACCCAGTACTTC